A selection of T cell receptor beta chains follows, all from one sample in a study of blood T cells in healthy people across ages. TCRdb reanalysed the 5' RACE reads using MiXCR and keeps one entry per CDR3 protein. Among over 300,000 distinct CDR3 sequences listed, roughly half were seen once. Specimen: blood. All receptors derive from a man aged 55 to 70 in good health. CDR3s include the opening cysteine and the closing phenylalanine or tryptophan. Fields, in order: D gene, J gene, clone size, V gene, CDR3 DNA, CDR3 protein. A D gene is named only where the DNA matches it firmly. A row's size may be missing; if present it is once, few, many or a size class.

>NA|TRBJ2-5|NA|TRBV4-1
TGCGCCAGCAGCCAAGATACGAGCTGGTACTTC
CASSQDTSWYF
>NA|TRBJ1-4|NA|TRBV29-1
TGCAGCGTGGGGACAAACGTTAATGAAAAACTGTTTTTT
CSVGTNVNEKLFF
>NA|TRBJ1-5|many|TRBV7-2
TGTGCCAGCAGCCCCCAAGGCAATCAGCCCCAGCATTTT
CASSPQGNQPQHF
>TRBD2|TRBJ2-4|few|TRBV6-2/TRBV6-3
TGTGCCAGCAGCCGGACTAGCGGGGTGAAGAACATTCAGTACTTC
CASSRTSGVKNIQYF
>NA|TRBJ2-5|many|TRBV29-1
TGCAGCGTTGCCCGACAGGCCCAAGAGACCCAGTACTTC
CSVARQAQETQYF
>NA|TRBJ1-6|NA|TRBV12-3/TRBV12-4
TGTGCCAGCAGCCTCGGTGGAGCGCGGAGAGATAATTCACCCCTCCACTTT
CASSLGGARRDNSPLHF
>NA|TRBJ2-1|few|TRBV21-1
TGTGCCAGCACCCCCCCTGAGCAGTTCTTC
CASTPPEQFF
>TRBD2|TRBJ2-1|once|TRBV12-3/TRBV12-4
TGTGCCAGCAGCAGAGGGGCGGGGGAATTCGATGAGCAGTTCTTC
CASSRGAGEFDEQFF
>NA|TRBJ2-1|few|TRBV12-3/TRBV12-4
TGTGCCAGCAGTCCTACTACGGACCTATACAATGAGCAGTTCTTC
CASSPTTDLYNEQFF
>TRBD2|TRBJ2-1|few|TRBV9
TGTGCCAGCAGCGTCGACTCGCTAGCGGGAGTACGCAATGAGCAGTTCTTC
CASSVDSLAGVRNEQFF
>TRBD1|TRBJ2-7|NA|TRBV12-3/TRBV12-4
TGTGCCAGCAGCCGACCGGGACAGAGTTCCTACGAGCAGTACTTC
CASSRPGQSSYEQYF
>TRBD2|TRBJ2-3|NA|TRBV20-1
TGCAGTGCTAGGGGGGCAGCGGGAGGGCCTGATACGCAGTATTTT
CSARGAAGGPDTQYF
>NA|TRBJ2-3|NA|TRBV29-1
TGCAGCGTGGTCCCGATTTTAGATACGCAGTATTTT
CSVVPILDTQYF
>NA|TRBJ2-7|NA|TRBV28
TGTGCCTGCAGGGAGGGACAGTGGCACGAGCAGTACTTC
CACREGQWHEQYF
>NA|TRBJ1-6|NA|TRBV12-3/TRBV12-4
TGTGCCAGCAGCCTACACCAATATAATTCACCCCTCCACTTT
CASSLHQYNSPLHF
>NA|TRBJ2-4|NA|TRBV5-6
TGTGCCAGCAGCTCCACTTTCCTAGCCAAAAACATTCAGTACTTC
CASSSTFLAKNIQYF
>NA|TRBJ2-7|NA|TRBV4-2
TGTGCCAGCAGCCAAGAGGTAGGGAGACAGTACGAGCAGTACTTC
CASSQEVGRQYEQYF
>NA|TRBJ2-7|NA|TRBV6-6
TGTGCCAGCAGTGATAGAGGAACTTACGAGCAGTACTTC
CASSDRGTYEQYF
>NA|TRBJ2-7|NA|TRBV9
TGTGCCAGCAGCGTAGTGCCGAACTACGAGCAGTACTTC
CASSVVPNYEQYF
>TRBD2|TRBJ2-1|NA|TRBV2
TGTGCCAGCAAGGCTAGCGGGCTCCCCTCCTACAATGAGCAGTTCTTC
CASKASGLPSYNEQFF
>TRBD1|TRBJ2-7|NA|TRBV20-1
TGCAGTGCTAGCGACAGGGGAGCCTACGAGCAGTACTTC
CSASDRGAYEQYF
>TRBD1|TRBJ2-4|few|TRBV20-1
TGCAGTGCTAGAGGCACAACAGGGGACATTCAGTACTTC
CSARGTTGDIQYF
>TRBD1|TRBJ2-4|few|TRBV12-3/TRBV12-4
TGTGCCAGCAGCCGAGGACAGGGAGTGAACATTCAGTACTTC
CASSRGQGVNIQYF
>NA|TRBJ1-1|few|TRBV20-1
TGCAGTGCTAGCACCGGGGTGAACACTGAAGCTTTCTTT
CSASTGVNTEAFF
>TRBD1|TRBJ1-6|NA|TRBV30
TGTGCCTGGAGTTCAACGATGGGACAGTCGAATTCACCCCTCCACTTT
CAWSSTMGQSNSPLHF
>NA|TRBJ2-1|NA|TRBV4-2
TGTGCCAGCAGCCAAGGGCTAGATTACAATGAGCAGTTCTTC
CASSQGLDYNEQFF
>NA|TRBJ1-1|NA|TRBV4-1
TGCGCCAGCAGCCAAGTGATCCCCACTGAAGCTTTCTTT
CASSQVIPTEAFF
>TRBD2|TRBJ2-5|many|TRBV7-3
TGTGCCAGCAGCCGTAGCGGGAGAGGGGAGACCCAGTACTTC
CASSRSGRGETQYF
>NA|TRBJ2-1|NA|TRBV9
TGTGCCAGCACTCGGAGCGGAGGAAATGAGCAGTTCTTC
CASTRSGGNEQFF
>TRBD1|TRBJ1-6|few|TRBV6-5
TGTGCCAGCAGTTACGACCGGGACAGGGTGAATTCACCCCTCCACTTT
CASSYDRDRVNSPLHF
>TRBD2|TRBJ2-1|NA|TRBV6-1
TGTGCCAGCAGTGAAGCGTTGGCGGGAGATGAGCAGTTCTTC
CASSEALAGDEQFF
>NA|TRBJ2-6|few|TRBV27
TGTGCCAGCAGTCCTGCGTCCGGGGCCAACGTCCTGACTTTC
CASSPASGANVLTF
>TRBD2|TRBJ2-1|few|TRBV15
TGTGCCACCAGCAGTAGACTAGCGATGATTGAGCAGTTCTTC
CATSSRLAMIEQFF
>NA|TRBJ2-3|NA|TRBV6-2/TRBV6-3
TGTGCCAGCACCATAAACCAGCTGGGCACAGATACGCAGTATTTT
CASTINQLGTDTQYF
>NA|TRBJ1-2|NA|TRBV2
TGTGCCAGCATTTACAGGGAAAACTATGGCTACACCTTC
CASIYRENYGYTF
>NA|TRBJ1-1|NA|TRBV29-1
TGCAGCGCCTTCCCCCGGGCGGCTGCGATGAACACTGAAGTTTTCTTT
CSAFPRAAAMNTEVFF
>TRBD2|TRBJ2-3|NA|TRBV4-1
TGCGCCAGCAGCCAAGTCCCACTAGCGGGGGGGCCGGGGGATACGCAGTATTTT
CASSQVPLAGGPGDTQYF
>NA|TRBJ2-7|NA|TRBV2
TGTGCCAGCAGTGAACAGGCGGAGTCCTACGAGCAGTACTTC
CASSEQAESYEQYF
>NA|TRBJ2-1|few|TRBV10-3
TGTGCCATCAGTCCTTCCATATCCTACAATGAGCAGTTCTTC
CAISPSISYNEQFF
>NA|TRBJ2-6|NA|TRBV7-3
TGTGCCAGCAGCTTATGGGCGGCAGGGGCCTCTGGGGCCAACGTCCTGACTTTC
CASSLWAAGASGANVLTF
>NA|TRBJ2-1|NA|TRBV7-2
TGTGCCAGCAGCGTATTTCATGAGCAGTTCTTC
CASSVFHEQFF
>NA|TRBJ1-2|few|TRBV5-6
TGTGCCAGCAGCTCCCGAGGACAGATGAACTATGGCTACACCTTC
CASSSRGQMNYGYTF
>NA|TRBJ2-5|once|TRBV20-1
TGCAGTGCTAGAGATAGCGAACAAGAGACCCAGTACTTC
CSARDSEQETQYF
>NA|TRBJ2-5|NA|TRBV12-3/TRBV12-4
TGTGCCAGCAGTCCCCGGGACCCATCGAAGGGGACCCAGTACTTC
CASSPRDPSKGTQYF
>NA|TRBJ2-5|NA|TRBV7-2
TGTGCCAGCAGCTTACGCCAAGAGACCCAGTACTTC
CASSLRQETQYF